These 30 T cell receptor beta chains were all obtained from the same sample, sequenced in a study of early stage breast cancer tumors (TCRdb year 2017). The library came from the immunoSEQ multiplex PCR assay. Here the immuneACCESS table is served through TCRdb, limited to in-frame sequences with V and J called. Missing clones are a known gap in these copies; in checked studies unresolved V genes cover under half, and the rest lacks a known reason. Within this sample are roughly 30,000 clones, with roughly three fifths of them counted one time only. Approximately 8% of the sample lies in the top ten. The sequenced material came from breast tumor tissue. The receptors stem from a person aged 45-60 years with breast cancer.

The genes are TRBV11-1 and TRBJ2-3, with a tentative D call TRBD1 (6 bases). The CDR3 totals 15 residues. V shed 5 bases and J shed 3 bases, with 15 bases lying between them. The germline V gene encodes CDR1 SGHAT and CDR2 FQDESV (reference sequence). CDR3 DNA sequence: TGTGCCAGCAGCCCCGGGACAAGGCTAACAGATACGCAGTATTTT. Encoded protein: CASSPGTRLTDTQYF. Full variable domain (missing parts from reference TRBV11-1 and TRBJ2-3): EAEVAQSPRYKITEKSQAVAFWCDPISGHATLYWYRQILGQGPELLVQFQDESVVDDSQLPKDRFSAERLKGVDSTLKIQPAELGDSAMYLCASSPGTRLTDTQYFGPGTRLTVL.

This rearrangement joins TRBV6-5 to TRBJ2-5; D is ambiguous. This CDR3 has 14 residues. V was trimmed by 4 bases and J by 2 bases, leaving 11 bases between them. Germline CDR1 is MNHEY and CDR2 is SVGAGI. CDR3 residues: CASSWPLGQETQYF. The CDR3 nucleotides are TGTGCCAGCAGTTGGCCCTTAGGTCAAGAGACCCAGTACTTC.

This clone has a handful of counts. Its ends do not fully match the called genes, so a read error is possible. This chain links TRBV19 with TRBJ2-2; either TRBD1 or TRBD2 may fit D (5 bases each). Germline-derived CDR1 and CDR2 are LNHDA and SQIVND (reference sequence). CDR3 size: 14 residues. Here the CDR3 reads CASSIAGGTGELFF. Here the CDR3 DNA reads TGTGCCAGTAGCATAGCTGGGGGCACCGGGGAGCTGTTTTTT.

This clone has more than one count but fewer than ten. This chain links TRBV9 with TRBJ2-5, with D possibly being TRBD1 or TRBD2 (5 bases each). The CDR3 totals 11 residues. Germline V gives CDR1 SGDLS, CDR2 YYNGEE. Deletions cut 3 bases from V and 8 bases from J, with 8 bases between. The CDR3 DNA follows: TGTGCCAGCAGCGGTCGGGACACCCAGTACTTC. It yields the protein CASSGRDTQYF.

This chain uses TRBV5-5 with TRBJ2-7; the D gene is possibly TRBD1 (5 bases). V lost 0 bases to trimming and J lost 3 bases, with 13 bases between them. The CDR3 runs 15 residues. Germline CDR1 SGHKS, CDR2 YYEKEE (reference sequence). The DNA of the CDR3 is TGTGCCAGCAGCTTGGCACTTGGACATTTCTACGAGCAGTACTTC. Translation gives CASSLALGHFYEQYF.

The genes are TRBV7-2 and TRBJ2-6; the D gene is possibly TRBD2 (7 bases). This CDR3 contains 17 residues. Trimming took 1 base from V and 4 from J, leaving 14 bases between them. Germline V gene lookup returns CDR1 SGHTA and CDR2 FQGNSA. The CDR3 nucleotides are TGTGCCAGCAGCTTAGTTTCGGGGGGCGCCGGGGCCAACGTCCTGACTTTC. Translated, it gives CASSLVSGGAGANVLTF.

V is TRBV7-9 and J is TRBJ2-7; 13 bases are shared with TRBD2. The V gene's germline CDR1 is SEHNR and CDR2 FQNEAQ (reference sequence). The ends lost 5 bases at V and 3 bases at J; junction bases unmatched: 4. This CDR3 contains 15 residues. CDR3 amino acids: CASSPGTSGNYEQYF. Here the CDR3 DNA reads TGTGCCAGCAGCCCTGGGACTAGCGGGAACTACGAGCAGTACTTC.

The gene calls are TRBV11-3 and TRBJ2-3, with D possibly called TRBD1 or TRBD2 (5 bases each). Germline CDR1 SGHNT, CDR2 YENEEA. V lost 8 bases, J lost 3 bases, and 12 bases lay in between. The CDR3 is 13 residues long. The CDR3 region has the DNA TGTGCCAGCCTCACTGGGGGAACAGATACGCAGTATTTT. Translation gives CASLTGGTDTQYF.

This clone was picked up a small number of times. This chain connects TRBV11-2 to TRBJ2-7; tentative D call: TRBD2 (5 bases). CDR1 and CDR2 (germline): SGHAT, FQNNGV. The CDR3 length is 11 residues. Between the trimmed V and J ends, which lost 5 bases and 9 bases, there was a span of 11 bases. This chain's CDR3 is CASSGSGVQYF. In nucleotides, the CDR3 is TGTGCCAGCAGCGGCTCCGGGGTGCAGTACTTC.

The table lists this clone with a count of one. This chain's CDR3 is CASSFGLAESTDTQYF. The DNA of the CDR3 is TGTGCCAGCAGCTTTGGACTAGCGGAAAGCACAGATACGCAGTATTTT. The V and J genes are TRBV11-1 and TRBJ2-3, with 10 positions matching TRBD2. Germline V gene data show CDR1 as SGHAT and CDR2 as FQDESV (reference sequence). V lost 3 bases, J lost 0 bases, and 3 bases stayed unmatched. The CDR3 extends over 16 amino acids.

This chain links TRBV5-1 with TRBJ2-7, with D possibly called TRBD1 or TRBD2 (5 bases each). Germline V CDR1 and CDR2: SGHRS, YFSETQ. The V end was cut by 8 bases, the J end by 7 bases, with 19 bases between. CDR3 length: 13 residues. The CDR3: CASSTGTSLEQYF. DNA of the CDR3: TGCGCCAGTTCGACCGGGACCTCTTTAGAGCAGTACTTC.

The chain employs TRBV6-1 and TRBJ2-5, with TRBD1 matching over 10 bases. Germline V gene lookup returns CDR1 MNHNS and CDR2 SASEGT. The ends lost 6 bases at V and 10 bases at J; junction bases unmatched: 8. The CDR3 is 13 amino acids. This CDR3 reads CASSETGGRIQYF. CDR3 DNA: TGTGCCAGCAGCGAGACAGGGGGCCGGATCCAGTACTTC.

The chain joins TRBV15 to TRBJ1-1, with 8 bases aligning to TRBD1. V was clipped by 4 bases and J by 5 bases; unmatched bases: 6. The CDR3 covers 14 residues. Germline V gene data show CDR1 as LNHNV and CDR2 as YYDKDF (reference sequence). The CDR3 sequence: CATSTLDRGTEAFF. DNA of the CDR3: TGTGCCACCAGCACGTTAGACAGGGGAACTGAAGCTTTCTTT.

This chain links TRBV19 with TRBJ1-1; the match to TRBD1 covers 8 bases. Germline CDR1 LNHDA, CDR2 SQIVND (reference sequence). There are 16 residues in the CDR3. V shed 8 bases, J shed 1 base, and the junction held 12 bases outside the gene matches. The DNA of the CDR3 is TGTGCCAGTTCACAGGGGGGCTTGGTCCAGAACACTGAAGCTTTCTTT. Translation gives CASSQGGLVQNTEAFF.

V and J are TRBV7-2 and TRBJ2-7; D not resolved. Trimming removed 5 bases from V and 0 bases from J, with 5 bases in between. Germline V gives CDR1 SGHTA, CDR2 FQGNSA. CDR3 length: 12 amino acids. CDR3 DNA: TGTGCCAGCAGCCCCAGCTCCTACGAGCAGTACTTC. The encoded protein is CASSPSSYEQYF.

The chain combines TRBV5-1 with TRBJ2-1, with 9 bases that match TRBD2. V lost 0 bases to trimming and J lost 4 bases; unmatched junction nucleotides: 5. Germline V lookup: CDR1 SGHRS, CDR2 YFSETQ. There are 16 residues in the CDR3. CDR3 bases: TGCGCCAGCAGCTTGGCCCCGACTAGCGGTTACAATGAGCAGTTCTTC. This translates into CASSLAPTSGYNEQFF.

The rearrangement joins TRBV5-6 to TRBJ2-2, with D perhaps assigned TRBD1 or TRBD2 (5 bases each). Trimming left V 4 bases short and J 5 bases short, with 21 bases between. Germline CDR1 SGHDT, CDR2 YYEEEE. There are 17 residues in the CDR3. CDR3 protein: CASSRLPGPLGTGELFF. In DNA, the CDR3 is TGTGCCAGCAGCCGCTTGCCGGGACCACTCGGTACCGGGGAGCTGTTTTTT.

The gene calls are TRBV4-1 and TRBJ2-5; 7 bases match TRBD2. The germline CDR1 and CDR2 sequences are MGHRA and YSYEKL. The CDR3 length is 16 residues. J was trimmed by 8 bases and V by 0 bases; bases with no gene match: 12. CDR3 sequence: CASSQERSSGWDTQYF. The CDR3 DNA sequence: TGCGCCAGCAGCCAAGAACGTTCTAGCGGCTGGGACACCCAGTACTTC.

The chain employs TRBV7-3 and TRBJ2-2; tentative D call: TRBD2 (6 bases). The CDR3 consists of 14 residues. Looked up from germline, CDR1 is SGHTA and CDR2 is FQGTGA. Between the trimmed V and J ends, which lost 5 bases and 7 bases, there was a span of 14 bases. The CDR3: CASSRLAYGGELFF. The CDR3 DNA follows: TGTGCCAGCAGCCGCCTAGCGTACGGCGGGGAGCTGTTTTTT.

The rearrangement joins TRBV29-1 to TRBJ2-1; D not resolved. CDR3 length equals 14 residues. Germline V gives CDR1 SQVTM, CDR2 ANQGSEA. Trimming cost V 4 bases and J 2 bases, with 12 bases left between them. CDR3 DNA sequence: TGCAGCGTTGCCCCGGTGATCCCCTACAATGAGCAGTTCTTC. Translated, it gives CSVAPVIPYNEQFF.

The chain joins TRBV9 to TRBJ2-2; possible D gene TRBD2, 5 bases. The CDR3 has 14 amino acids. CDR1 is SGDLS, CDR2 YYNGEE, per germline. Trimming took 3 bases from V and 1 from J, leaving 7 bases between them. The CDR3 DNA follows: TGTGCCAGCAGCGCCCGGGAGAACACCGGGGAGCTGTTTTTT. Protein: CASSARENTGELFF.

This clone was counted between two and nine times. This chain links TRBV9 with TRBJ2-5; D not certain. Germline V lookup: CDR1 SGDLS, CDR2 YYNGEE. The CDR3 has 12 residues. Trimming left V 4 bases short and J 1 base short, with 5 bases between. This chain's CDR3 is CASSSFQETQYF. The CDR3 DNA reads as TGTGCCAGCAGCTCCTTCCAAGAGACCCAGTACTTC.

The sample holds one count of this clone. V is TRBV13 and J is TRBJ2-5; D possibly corresponds to TRBD2 (6 bases). V gave up 9 bases and J gave up 5 bases, with 10 bases separating them. The germline CDR1 and CDR2 sequences are PRHDT and FYEKMQ (reference sequence). The CDR3 consists of 11 residues. The CDR3 here is CASSRGETQYF. The CDR3 nucleotides are TGTGCCAGTAGTCGGGGGGAGACCCAGTACTTC.

This clone has only a few counts. J is TRBJ2-7 and V is TRBV18, with 10 nucleotides matching TRBD2. Germline trimming cut 3 bases from V and 9 bases from J; bases unmatched to any gene: 8. CDR1 KGHSH and CDR2 LQKENI come from the germline V gene. The CDR3 runs to 14 residues. CDR3: CASSPGTSEGTQYF. DNA for the CDR3: TGTGCCAGCTCACCGGGGACTAGCGAAGGTACGCAGTACTTC.

This clone was seen at least ten times. The J gene is TRBJ2-5, the V gene TRBV7-3; 10 nucleotides match TRBD2. The J segment lost 5 bases and the V segment lost 4 bases, leaving 7 bases of the junction unmatched. Looked up from germline, CDR1 is SGHTA and CDR2 is FQGTGA. This CDR3 has 15 amino acids. The CDR3: CASSYLAGVWETQYF. The DNA of the CDR3 is TGTGCCAGCAGCTACCTAGCGGGAGTTTGGGAGACCCAGTACTTC. The whole variable domain, remainder taken from reference TRBV7-3 and TRBJ2-5, is GAGVSQTPSNKVTEKGKYVELRCDPISGHTALYWYRQSLGQGPEFLIYFQGTGAADDSGLPNDRFFAVRPEGSVSTLKIQRTERGDSAVYLCASSYLAGVWETQYFGPGTRLLVL.

This chain connects TRBV7-2 to TRBJ2-3; 9 nucleotides match TRBD2. The V segment lost 2 bases and the J segment 0 bases; nucleotides outside the gene matches: 3. The germline gives CDR1 SGHTA, CDR2 FQGNSA. The CDR3 extends over 16 amino acids. In nucleotides, the CDR3 is TGTGCCAGCAGCTTAAGACTAGCGGCTAGCACAGATACGCAGTATTTT. It specifies CASSLRLAASTDTQYF.

The chain uses TRBV7-2 and TRBJ1-2, with 8 bases matching TRBD1. V lost 3 bases, J lost 6 bases, and 6 bases stayed unmatched. The CDR3 has 14 amino acids. The germline gives CDR1 SGHTA, CDR2 FQGNSA. This CDR3 is CASSFVGTGDGYTF. CDR3 sequence (DNA): TGTGCCAGCAGCTTTGTAGGGACAGGAGATGGCTACACCTTC.

The chain carries TRBV6-1 and TRBJ2-7; D gene uncertain. CDR1 is MNHNS, CDR2 SASEGT, per germline. V dropped 2 bases and J dropped 3 bases, with 14 bases sitting between them. The CDR3 runs to 15 residues. CDR3 DNA sequence: TGTGCCAGCAGTGAATCTCCAGGAACAATCTACGAGCAGTACTTC. It encodes CASSESPGTIYEQYF.

This chain links TRBV29-1 with TRBJ1-1; D is perhaps TRBD1 (5 bases). Between the trimmed V and J ends, which lost 4 bases and 3 bases, there was a span of 12 bases. CDR1 and CDR2 (germline): SQVTM, ANQGSEA. The CDR3 is 13 amino acids. The CDR3, as DNA: TGCAGCGTTGCGAGGGGTTTTGACACTGAAGCTTTCTTT. Protein sequence: CSVARGFDTEAFF. Full variable domain (rest looked up from reference TRBV29-1 and TRBJ1-1): SAVISQKPSRDICQRGTSLTIQCQVDSQVTMMFWYRQQPGQSLTLIATANQGSEATYESGFVIDKFPISRPNLTFSTLTVSNMSPEDSSIYLCSVARGFDTEAFFGQGTRLTVV.

This clone has a handful of counts. The rearrangement uses TRBV27 and TRBJ1-1; weak D call: TRBD1 (5 bases). Trimming took 4 bases from V and 0 from J, leaving 12 bases between them. Germline V gives CDR1 MNHEY, CDR2 SMNVEV (reference sequence). This CDR3 is 15 amino acids long. The CDR3: CASSWGHRMNTEAFF. The DNA of the CDR3 is TGTGCCAGCAGTTGGGGCCATCGCATGAACACTGAAGCTTTCTTT.